Listed below are T cell receptor beta chains from one sample, sequenced in a study of cytomegalovirus exposure and HLA in healthy donors. Some clones are missing from TCRdb's copy, which holds only in-frame ones; the method was immunoSEQ multiplex PCR. The sample gives under 200,000 clones, about 90% of which show up once; around 3% is in the top ten. Sequenced: PBMCs. The source of these receptors is a woman aged 18-35 years in good health and CMV-seropositive. The CDR3 runs from the conserved cysteine through the conserved F or W. D genes are given only for firm matches. Not all rows give a size; the values are once, few, many and, for expanded clones, a class.

cdr3_aa cdr3_nt j_call d_call v_call clone_size
CASSLMLAEFYEQYF TGTGCCAGCAGTCTGATGCTAGCGGAGTTTTACGAGCAGTACTTC TRBJ2-7 TRBD2 TRBV7-2 .
CASSLVPSGRQETQYF TGTGCCAGCAGCTTGGTCCCTAGCGGGAGGCAAGAGACCCAGTACTTC TRBJ2-5 TRBD2 TRBV5-5 .
CASSLEGQGFTEAFF TGCGCCAGCAGCTTGGAAGGACAGGGGTTCACTGAAGCTTTCTTT TRBJ1-1 TRBD1 TRBV5-1 .
CASSASGSYEQYF TGTGCCAGCAGCGCGAGCGGCTCCTACGAGCAGTACTTC TRBJ2-7 . TRBV7-2 .
CASSTGLTGDTQYF TGTGCCAGCAGCACGGGCCTGACGGGGGATACGCAGTATTTT TRBJ2-3 . TRBV11-3 .
CASSSYWTGVSYEQYF TGTGCCAGCAGTTCGTACTGGACAGGAGTCTCCTACGAGCAGTACTTC TRBJ2-7 TRBD1 TRBV6-5 .
CASSLAGTSGTDTQYF TGCGCCAGCAGCTTGGCAGGGACTAGCGGGACGGATACGCAGTATTTT TRBJ2-3 TRBD2 TRBV5-1 .
CASSFSGQGYEQYF TGTGCCAGCAGCTTTTCAGGACAGGGCTACGAGCAGTACTTC TRBJ2-7 TRBD1 TRBV11-2 .
CASRPGTSGAPYEQYF TGTGCCAGCAGACCTGGGACTAGCGGCGCTCCCTACGAGCAGTACTTC TRBJ2-7 TRBD2 TRBV9 once
CASSVTGGDTGELFF TGTGCCAGCAGCGTTACAGGGGGCGACACCGGGGAGCTGTTTTTT TRBJ2-2 TRBD1 TRBV9 .
CASSLNNEQFF TGCGCCAGCAGCCTTAACAATGAGCAGTTCTTC TRBJ2-1 . TRBV5-1 .
CSVEKFDSNYEQYF TGCAGCGTTGAGAAGTTCGACAGTAACTACGAGCAGTACTTC TRBJ2-7 . TRBV29-1 .
CASSRREGTGADGYTF TGTGCCAGCTCACGGCGCGAAGGGACAGGAGCGGACGGCTACACCTTC TRBJ1-2 TRBD1 TRBV18 .
CASSALAGNQETQYF TGTGCCAGCAGCGCCCTGGCGGGGAACCAAGAGACCCAGTACTTC TRBJ2-5 . TRBV9 .
CATSRELAGGGETQYF TGTGCCACCAGCAGAGAACTAGCGGGAGGGGGAGAGACCCAGTACTTC TRBJ2-5 TRBD2 TRBV15 .
CASSLSPGDGTYGYTF TGTGCCAGCTCTCTATCGCCGGGGGATGGTACCTATGGCTACACCTTC TRBJ1-2 . TRBV18 .
CSVEDLGQGGYEQYF TGCAGCGTTGAAGATTTGGGACAGGGGGGCTACGAGCAGTACTTC TRBJ2-7 TRBD1 TRBV29-1 .
CASSLGREIPGLYSYEQYF TGTGCCAGCAGCTTAGGTAGGGAGATCCCGGGACTATACTCCTACGAGCAGTACTTC TRBJ2-7 TRBD2 TRBV7-4 .
CASSSGAQGAHISGYTF TGTGCCAGCAGCTCGGGGGCTCAGGGGGCGCATATTTCTGGCTACACCTTC TRBJ1-2 TRBD1 TRBV5-6 .
CASSSLAGGISDTQYF TGTGCCAGCAGCTCACTAGCGGGAGGAATATCCGATACGCAGTATTTT TRBJ2-3 TRBD2 TRBV7-8 .
CASSLVDGASGLYEQFF TGTGCCAGCAGCTTAGTGGATGGCGCTAGCGGGTTATATGAGCAGTTCTTC TRBJ2-1 TRBD2 TRBV11-2 once
CASSPQPATNEKLFF TGTGCCAGCTCACCACAGCCTGCAACTAATGAAAAACTGTTTTTT TRBJ1-4 . TRBV18 .
CASSLSGQVSYEQYF TGTGCCAGCAGTTTATCGGGACAGGTGAGCTACGAGCAGTACTTC TRBJ2-7 TRBD1 TRBV28 .
CASSYAGEVWEQYF TGTGCCAGCAGTTACGCAGGGGAAGTGTGGGAGCAGTACTTC TRBJ2-7 . TRBV6-5 .
CASSRGSEVGEQYF TGTGCCAGTAGCAGAGGTTCGGAGGTCGGAGAGCAGTACTTC TRBJ2-7 . TRBV19 .
CASSSPRDTHYGYTF TGTGCCAGCAGTTCCCCCCGTGATACTCACTATGGCTACACCTTC TRBJ1-2 . TRBV14 .
CASSYRLLGQGRTGELFF TGTGCCAGCAGTTACCGACTCCTCGGACAGGGACGCACCGGGGAGCTGTTTTTT TRBJ2-2 TRBD1 TRBV7-8 .
CARSFPHRTDTQYF TGTGCCAGAAGCTTTCCCCATCGCACAGATACGCAGTATTTT TRBJ2-3 . TRBV5-3 .
CASSLSILGTETNTEAFF TGTGCCAGCTCTCTTTCGATCCTTGGTACGGAGACGAACACTGAAGCTTTCTTT TRBJ1-1 . TRBV18 .
CASNMGLYSGNTIYF TGTGCCAGTAATATGGGCCTGTACTCTGGAAACACCATATATTTT TRBJ1-3 . TRBV19 .
CASSDSNFGEQFF TGTGCCAGCAGTGACTCGAACTTTGGTGAGCAGTTCTTC TRBJ2-1 . TRBV6-4 .
CASRTPQGIYGYTF TGTGCCAGCAGGACCCCACAGGGGATCTATGGCTACACCTTC TRBJ1-2 TRBD1 TRBV28 .
CASGPPSFPTAAQYF TGTGCTAGTGGTCCGCCCTCTTTCCCTACTGCGGCCCAGTACTTC TRBJ2-5 . TRBV12-5 .
CASSLDLYNEQFF TGTGCCAGCAGCCTAGACCTATACAATGAGCAGTTCTTC TRBJ2-1 . TRBV9 once
CASSYRESDGELFF TGCGCCAGCAGCTACCGGGAGTCGGACGGGGAGCTGTTTTTT TRBJ2-2 . TRBV5-1 .
CASSPLGQGLNSYEQYF TGTGCCAGCTCACCACTGGGACAGGGCCTAAATTCCTACGAGCAGTACTTC TRBJ2-7 TRBD1 TRBV18 .
CASSRLAGSSGELFF TGTGCCAGCAGCCGACTAGCGGGCTCGTCCGGGGAGCTGTTTTTT TRBJ2-2 TRBD2 TRBV6-4 few
CASSSQDKQGAYGYTF TGTGCTAGCAGCTCTCAAGACAAACAGGGCGCCTATGGCTACACCTTC TRBJ1-2 . TRBV5-4 .
CASSLVPGMNTEAFF TGTGCCAGCAGCTTGGTTCCAGGGATGAACACTGAAGCTTTCTTT TRBJ1-1 . TRBV5-4 .
CASSRDTNSYEQYF TGTGCCAGCTCCCGGGACACAAACTCCTACGAGCAGTACTTC TRBJ2-7 . TRBV18 once
CASSPGQGATNEKLFF TGTGCCAGCAGCCCTGGACAGGGCGCAACTAATGAAAAACTGTTTTTT TRBJ1-4 TRBD1 TRBV7-9 once
CASSLLAGAGTDTQYF TGTGCCAGCAGCTTATTAGCGGGAGCGGGCACAGATACGCAGTATTTT TRBJ2-3 TRBD2 TRBV7-3 .
CASSISQAAYNEQFF TGTGCCAGTAGTATATCACAGGCCGCCTACAATGAGCAGTTCTTC TRBJ2-1 . TRBV19 .
CAWSPGVNQPQHF TGTGCCTGGAGTCCAGGGGTCAATCAGCCCCAGCATTTT TRBJ1-5 . TRBV30 .
CASSQTSGGNTEAFF TGTGCCAGCAGCCAAACCTCGGGGGGGAACACTGAAGCTTTCTTT TRBJ1-1 . TRBV25-1 .
CASSVDFGTDTQYF TGTGCCAGCAGTGTAGACTTTGGCACAGATACGCAGTATTTT TRBJ2-3 . TRBV6-4 .
CASSQARDRGSGYTF TGTGCCAGCAGCCAAGCCCGGGACAGGGGCTCTGGCTACACCTTC TRBJ1-2 TRBD1 TRBV4-2 .
CASSFGTGFNEKLFF TGTGCCAGCAGCTTTGGCACAGGATTTAATGAAAAACTGTTTTTT TRBJ1-4 . TRBV7-8 .
CASSGAGSYEQYF TGTGCCAGCAGCGGGGCCGGATCCTACGAGCAGTACTTC TRBJ2-7 . TRBV4-2 .
CASMRREASYNEQFF TGTGCCAGCATGCGGCGGGAGGCCTCCTACAATGAGCAGTTCTTC TRBJ2-1 TRBD2 TRBV6-5 .